Below, 22 T cell receptor beta chains from the same sample are listed, as sequenced in a study of blood T cell repertoires in COVID-19. Assay used: immunoSEQ multiplex PCR; TCRdb lists only in-frame clones, some missing. This table has hundreds of thousands of clones, roughly 90% appearing once. Specimen: peripheral blood. The receptors shown here come from a man aged 35-49 years with acute or convalescent COVID-19.

V is TRBV6-5 and J is TRBJ2-7, with D perhaps TRBD2 (5 bases). The V end was cut by 5 bases, the J end by 2 bases, with 7 bases between. The length of the CDR3 is 12 residues. Germline CDR1 reads MNHEY; CDR2 reads SVGAGI. The CDR3 nucleotides are TGTGCCAGCAGTAGCGGTACCTACGAGCAGTACTTC. As protein: CASSSGTYEQYF.

This clone has only a few counts. The chain combines TRBV30 with TRBJ1-5; possibly TRBD1 for D (6 bases). This CDR3 comprises 15 residues. V lost 1 base, J lost 2 bases, and 12 bases lay in between. Looked up from germline, CDR1 is GTSNPN and CDR2 is SVGIG (reference sequence). The CDR3 DNA follows: TGTGCCTGGAGTGCAACCGGGACACGCAATCAGCCCCAGCATTTT. Protein: CAWSATGTRNQPQHF.

The chain uses TRBV9 and TRBJ2-1; 9 bases fit TRBD1. The CDR3 consists of 17 residues. With V trimmed by 4 bases and J by 4 bases, 12 bases remained unmatched. CDR1 is SGDLS and CDR2 is YYNGEE in the germline V gene. CDR3 amino acids: CASSPRTGTGSYNEQFF. In DNA form, the CDR3 reads TGTGCCAGCAGCCCCCGGACCGGGACAGGGTCTTACAATGAGCAGTTCTTC. Full variable domain (rest looked up from reference TRBV9 and TRBJ2-1): DSGVTQTPKHLITATGQRVTLRCSPRSGDLSVYWYQQSLDQGLQFLIQYYNGEERAKGNILERFSAQQFPDLHSELNLSSLELGDSALYFCASSPRTGTGSYNEQFFGPGTRLTVL.

This clone came up once. The chain recombines TRBV30 with TRBJ2-7; tentatively, D is TRBD1 (8 bases). Germline lookup yields CDR1 GTSNPN and CDR2 SVGIG (reference sequence). The CDR3 contains 15 residues. Trimming cost V 5 bases and J 2 bases, with 19 bases left between them. Here the CDR3 DNA reads TGTGCCTGGGAGAACAGGGGGAGGGAAACCTACGAGCAGTACTTC. It translates to CAWENRGRETYEQYF.

The chain employs TRBV11-2 and TRBJ1-1, with D unresolved. This CDR3 has 14 residues. CDR1 is SGHAT and CDR2 is FQNNGV in the germline V gene. V was cut by 4 bases and J by 1 base, with 10 bases left in between. CDR3 DNA sequence: TGTGCCAGCAGCTCGGGGTGGAGGAACACTGAAGCTTTCTTT. As protein: CASSSGWRNTEAFF.

The chain is built from TRBV18 and TRBJ1-3; maybe TRBD1 (6 bases). There are 15 residues in the CDR3. V lost 5 bases and J 0 bases, leaving 11 bases between the germline ends. The germline V gene encodes CDR1 KGHSH and CDR2 LQKENI. This CDR3 reads CASSSDRSSGNTIYF. The CDR3 DNA reads TGTGCCAGCTCATCCGACAGGAGCTCTGGAAACACCATATATTTT.

The gene calls are TRBV5-1 and TRBJ2-1; perhaps TRBD1 as D (5 bases). The germline V and J ends were trimmed by 4 bases and 2 bases, with 13 bases remaining between them. Germline V gene lookup returns CDR1 SGHRS and CDR2 YFSETQ. The CDR3 loop spans 15 amino acids. CDR3 coding DNA: TGCGCCAGCAGCCAGGGTCTCGGCGCCTACAATGAGCAGTTCTTC. This gives the protein CASSQGLGAYNEQFF. The full variable domain, rest sourced from reference TRBV5-1 and TRBJ2-1, is KAGVTQTPRYLIKTRGQQVTLSCSPISGHRSVSWYQQTPGQGLQFLFEYFSETQRNKGNFPGRFSGRQFSNSRSEMNVSTLELGDSALYLCASSQGLGAYNEQFFGPGTRLTVL.

V and J are TRBV4-1 and TRBJ2-5, with 8 bases aligning to TRBD1. J lost 5 bases, V lost 1 base, and 3 bases had no gene match. CDR1 and CDR2 (germline): MGHRA, YSYEKL. The CDR3 is made up of 14 amino acids. CDR3 region: CASSQVQGAETQYF. CDR3 DNA: TGCGCCAGCAGCCAAGTGCAGGGGGCTGAGACCCAGTACTTC.

This chain uses TRBV27 with TRBJ2-1; TRBD1 matches 9 bases. This CDR3 has 14 amino acids. The junction had 2 bases not matched to a gene; V was cut back by 6 bases and J by 2 bases. Germline CDR1 MNHEY, CDR2 SMNVEV (reference sequence). CDR3 residues: CASSTGGPYNEQFF. As DNA, the CDR3 is TGTGCCAGCAGCACAGGGGGCCCCTACAATGAGCAGTTCTTC.

The V and J genes are TRBV24-1 and TRBJ1-5; D not resolved. This CDR3 spans 12 amino acids. V shed 4 bases and J shed 7 bases, with 7 bases lying between them. Germline V lookup: CDR1 KGHDR, CDR2 SFDVKD. In DNA form, the CDR3 reads TGTGCCACCAGTGACCAAACACAGCCCCAGCATTTT. Protein: CATSDQTQPQHF.

This rearrangement joins TRBV6-5 to TRBJ1-3; 8 nucleotides align to TRBD1. CDR3 length: 16 amino acids. CDR1 MNHEY and CDR2 SVGAGI come from the germline V gene. V trimming: 2 bases; J trimming: 2 bases; junction bases outside the gene matches: 5. The chain's CDR3 is CASSYQWTGPGNTIYF. The CDR3, as DNA: TGTGCCAGCAGTTACCAATGGACAGGGCCTGGAAACACCATATATTTT.

This chain joins TRBV6-1 and TRBJ1-2; D perhaps matches TRBD1 (6 bases). Germline loops: CDR1 MNHNS, CDR2 SASEGT. Trimming pared 3 bases from V and 8 bases from J, leaving 16 bases between. This CDR3 comprises 14 residues. The CDR3 DNA sequence: TGTGCCAGCAGTGATTCTTGGGGGCGCGAGGGCTACACCTTC. Translated: CASSDSWGREGYTF.

CDR3 loop: CASSGLGQGNYEQYF. In DNA, the CDR3 is TGTGCCAGCAGTGGTTTGGGACAGGGGAACTACGAGCAGTACTTC. The chain has TRBV28 and TRBJ2-7; TRBD1 agrees at 10 bases. With 5 bases clipped from V and 3 bases from J, the junction kept 7 bases outside the gene matches. Germline-derived CDR1 and CDR2 are MDHEN and SYDVKM. The CDR3 consists of 15 residues.

In its sample, this clone was seen once. J is TRBJ2-3 and V is TRBV3-1 (or the pseudogene TRBV3-2); no clear D gene. Germline values: CDR1 LGHDT, CDR2 YNNKEL (reference sequence). This CDR3 is built from 13 residues. The ends were cut back, 5 bases at V and 6 bases at J, with 12 bases in the middle. CDR3 region: CASSEPSVDTQYF. The CDR3 DNA is TGTGCCAGCAGCGAGCCCAGCGTTGATACGCAGTATTTT.

V and J are TRBV7-8 and TRBJ1-1; the match to TRBD1 covers 9 bases. Germline trimming cut 5 bases from V and 7 bases from J; bases unmatched to any gene: 8. Germline CDR1 reads SGHVS; CDR2 reads FQNEAQ. CDR3 length: 14 residues. This CDR3 reads CASSQWTGDNEAFF. CDR3 DNA: TGTGCCAGCAGCCAATGGACAGGGGATAATGAAGCTTTCTTT.

The chain uses TRBV5-5 and TRBJ2-2, with TRBD1 matching over 12 bases. The V gene's germline CDR1 is SGHKS and CDR2 YYEKEE (reference sequence). The J segment lost 4 bases and the V segment lost 5 bases, leaving 6 bases of the junction unmatched. This CDR3 is built from 16 residues. CDR3 loop: CASRRDRGRGTGELFF. CDR3 sequence (DNA): TGTGCCAGCAGAAGGGACAGGGGGCGGGGCACCGGGGAGCTGTTTTTT.

This chain connects TRBV12-3 or TRBV12-4 to TRBJ1-6; D is perhaps TRBD1 (5 bases). V lost 6 bases and J 8 bases, leaving 8 bases between the germline ends. The CDR3 is made up of 12 amino acids. CDR3 in DNA: TGTGCCAGCAGCTGGGGGGATTCACCCCTCCACTTT. Translating gives CASSWGDSPLHF.

The chain joins TRBV20-1 to TRBJ2-5; D is undetermined. The CDR3 spans 13 residues. The germline V gene encodes CDR1 DFQATT and CDR2 SNEGSKA (reference sequence). With 3 bases removed from V and 7 bases from J, the gap between germline ends came to 15 bases. DNA of the CDR3: TGCAGTGCTAGTGCAGCGACCCCGCGGACCCAGTACTTC. This encodes CSASAATPRTQYF.

J is TRBJ2-7 and V is TRBV7-2, with D possibly being TRBD2 (6 bases). The germline V gene encodes CDR1 SGHTA and CDR2 FQGNSA. With 0 bases removed from V and 0 bases from J, the gap between germline ends came to 15 bases. The CDR3 spans 17 residues. As DNA, the CDR3 is TGTGCCAGCAGCTTAGCTTGGGCGGGAAAAAACTCCTACGAGCAGTACTTC. The encoded protein is CASSLAWAGKNSYEQYF.

The chain is built from TRBV27 and TRBJ1-3; 7 nucleotides match TRBD1. The CDR3 has 15 residues. In germline, CDR1 is MNHEY, CDR2 SMNVEV (reference sequence). J gave up 0 bases and V 6 bases, and 5 bases lay outside the gene matches. The chain's CDR3 is CASRTTGYSGNTIYF. The DNA for the CDR3 is TGTGCCAGCAGAACGACAGGGTACTCTGGAAACACCATATATTTT.

The CDR3 here is CASSYLGAAYEQYF. CDR3 nucleotides: TGTGCCAGCAGTTACCTTGGGGCCGCCTACGAGCAGTACTTC. V and J are TRBV6-2 or TRBV6-3 and TRBJ2-7; D possibly corresponds to TRBD1 (5 bases). The CDR3 has 14 residues. Trimming stripped 2 bases from V and 2 bases from J, with 10 bases between. Germline-derived CDR1 and CDR2 are MNHEY and SVGEGT.

The rearrangement links TRBV6-5 to TRBJ2-7; the match to TRBD1 covers 7 bases. Germline V gives CDR1 MNHEY, CDR2 SVGAGI. The CDR3 is made up of 13 amino acids. The J segment lost 11 bases and the V segment lost 8 bases, leaving 15 bases of the junction unmatched. CDR3 nucleotides: TGTGCCAGCGGACGGACAGGCGACCCCCGAGAGTACTTC. Its protein is CASGRTGDPREYF.